A selection of T cell receptor beta chains follows, all from one sample in a study of T-cell reconstitution after alpha-beta-depleted transplantation in children. Each CDR3 protein gets one entry after TCRdb re-called the PCR reads with MiXCR. The sample carries 250,000 to 300,000 distinct CDR3 sequences, 6% to 10% recorded once. Specimen: peripheral blood, collected 360 days after TCRalphabeta/CD19-depleted stem cell transplant. These receptors were taken from a female patient aged 2-9 years who had a stem cell transplant for Fanconi anemia, so the T cells may come from the graft donor. Both conserved end residues are part of each CDR3. A D gene is named only where the DNA matches it firmly. Clone size is shown for a subset of rows, as once, few, many or a class of expanded clone.

j_gene | v_gene | abundance | d_gene | CDR3aa | CDR3nt
TRBJ2-3 | TRBV5-1 | many | TRBD2 | CASSPGLAVADTQYF | TGCGCCAGCAGCCCCGGACTAGCGGTCGCAGATACGCAGTATTTT
TRBJ1-5 | TRBV12-3/TRBV12-4 | many | . | CASSLWGAGNQPQHF | TGTGCCAGCAGTTTATGGGGGGCTGGCAATCAGCCCCAGCATTTT
TRBJ2-7 | TRBV7-2 | few | TRBD2 | CASSLPTGTIYEQYF | TGTGCCAGCAGCTTACCGACGGGGACTATTTACGAGCAGTACTTC
TRBJ1-2 | TRBV29-1 | many | . | CSASDRSYGYTF | TGCAGCGCCTCGGACAGATCCTATGGCTACACCTTC
TRBJ2-7 | TRBV6-2/TRBV6-3 | many | . | CASSYLPSGRYYEQYF | TGTGCCAGCAGTTACCTACCTTCTGGGCGTTACTACGAGCAGTACTTC
TRBJ2-3 | TRBV5-1 | many | . | CASSLVRVDTDTQYF | TGCGCCAGCAGCTTGGTTAGGGTTGACACAGATACGCAGTATTTT
TRBJ2-2 | TRBV20-1 | few | TRBD2 | CSAVSGGNTGELFF | TGCAGTGCTGTGAGCGGGGGAAACACCGGGGAGCTGTTTTTT
TRBJ2-6 | TRBV21-1 | few | . | CASSKGWDTGANVLTF | TGTGCCAGCAGCAAGGGGTGGGATACTGGGGCCAACGTCCTGACTTTC
TRBJ2-7 | TRBV20-1 | many | . | CSAPRGRGYYEQYF | TGCAGTGCCCCCAGAGGGCGGGGCTACTACGAGCAGTACTTC
TRBJ2-1 | TRBV6-2/TRBV6-3 | . | TRBD2 | CASSPYSGTSPYNEQFF | TGTGCCAGCAGTCCGTACTCCGGGACTAGCCCCTACAATGAGCAGTTCTTC
TRBJ1-1 | TRBV5-1 | many | . | CASSLRPGNTEAFF | TGTGCCAGCAGTTTACGGCCGGGGAACACTGAAGCTTTCTTT
TRBJ2-7 | TRBV7-9 | . | . | CASARGGTDYEQYF | TGTGCCAGCGCCCGAGGAGGGACAGACTACGAGCAGTACTTC
TRBJ2-3 | TRBV28 | many | . | CASSSDTGDTQYF | TGTGCCAGCAGTTCAGACACAGGGGATACGCAGTATTTT
TRBJ2-1 | TRBV6-4 | many | TRBD2 | CASSDGTSGHNEQFF | TGTGCCAGCAGTGACGGGACTAGCGGGCACAATGAGCAGTTCTTC
TRBJ2-7 | TRBV20-1 | few | . | CSARDPFLSYEQYF | TGCAGTGCTAGAGATCCTTTCCTCTCCTACGAGCAGTACTTC
TRBJ1-1 | TRBV29-1 | many | . | CSVDTGLVETEAFF | TGCAGCGTTGATACAGGGCTGGTTGAGACTGAAGCTTTCTTT
TRBJ2-3 | TRBV20-1 | many | . | CSASGRDDTQYF | TGCAGTGCTAGCGGGAGAGATGATACGCAGTATTTT
TRBJ2-5 | TRBV7-2 | many | . | CASSLFRETQYF | TGTGCCAGCAGCTTATTCAGAGAGACCCAGTACTTC
TRBJ2-7 | TRBV2 | few | . | CASKTYEQYF | TGTGCCAGCAAGACCTACGAGCAGTACTTC
TRBJ1-2 | TRBV7-2 | many | TRBD1 | CASSQSTGDGYGYTF | TGTGCCAGCAGCCAATCGACAGGGGACGGCTATGGCTACACCTTC
TRBJ2-1 | TRBV12-3/TRBV12-4 | many | TRBD2 | CASRPTSGGRGEQFF | TGTGCCAGCAGGCCGACTAGCGGGGGGCGGGGTGAGCAGTTCTTC
TRBJ2-7 | TRBV11-2 | . | TRBD1 | CASSQVGQDHEQYF | TGTGCCAGCAGCCAGGTGGGACAGGACCACGAGCAGTACTTC
TRBJ2-3 | TRBV20-1 | many | TRBD1 | CSASTDRETDTQYF | TGCAGTGCTAGCACGGACAGGGAAACAGATACGCAGTATTTT
TRBJ2-1 | TRBV29-1 | many | TRBD2 | CSVGRTSGGVYNEQFF | TGCAGCGTTGGGAGGACTAGCGGGGGGGTCTACAATGAGCAGTTCTTC
TRBJ1-1 | TRBV6-2/TRBV6-3 | many | TRBD1 | CASSTQGVLIAEAFF | TGTGCCAGCAGTACGCAGGGGGTTCTAATTGCTGAAGCTTTCTTT
TRBJ2-2 | TRBV6-5 | many | . | CASSYVPAANTGELFF | TGTGCCAGCAGTTACGTACCGGCGGCGAACACCGGGGAGCTGTTTTTT
TRBJ1-1 | TRBV5-1 | . | . | CASSLGPRDTEAFF | TGCGCCAGCAGCTTGGGGCCCCGGGACACTGAAGCTTTCTTT
TRBJ2-5 | TRBV7-3 | . | TRBD2 | CASSPGTSVVETQYF | TGTGCCAGCAGCCCCGGGACTAGCGTGGTCGAGACCCAGTACTTC
TRBJ2-7 | TRBV15 | few | . | CATSREREQAPLYEQYF | TGTGCCACCAGCAGAGAACGCGAGCAGGCCCCTCTCTACGAGCAGTACTTC
TRBJ2-1 | TRBV11-2 | many | . | CASSPRVQVGYNEQFF | TGTGCCAGCAGCCCCAGGGTACAGGTGGGCTACAATGAGCAGTTCTTC
TRBJ1-6 | TRBV7-6 | . | . | CASSPLLNNSPLHF | TGTGCCAGCAGCCCTCTCTTGAATAATTCACCCCTCCACTTT
TRBJ2-2 | TRBV7-7 | few | . | CASSLIPQPTGELFF | TGTGCTAGCAGCTTAATACCACAGCCGACCGGGGAGCTGTTTTTT
TRBJ2-6 | TRBV11-2 | many | . | CASSLEQGPLSGANVLTF | TGTGCCAGCAGCTTAGAGCAGGGACCCCTCTCTGGGGCCAACGTCCTGACTTTC
TRBJ2-2 | TRBV24-1 | . | . | CATSDWIPNTGELFF | TGTGCCACCAGTGATTGGATTCCTAACACCGGGGAGCTGTTTTTT
TRBJ1-2 | TRBV12-3/TRBV12-4 | many | . | CASSPPRINYGYTF | TGTGCCAGCAGTCCCCCCCGGATTAACTATGGCTACACCTTC
TRBJ2-3 | TRBV24-1 | few | TRBD1 | CATGSDRGSPDTQYF | TGTGCCACCGGCTCGGACAGGGGATCCCCAGATACGCAGTATTTT
TRBJ2-5 | TRBV24-1 | few | . | CATSEGAAETQYF | TGTGCCACCAGTGAGGGAGCAGCGGAGACCCAGTACTTC
TRBJ2-5 | TRBV20-1 | few | TRBD1 | CSGTTGNKETQYF | TGCAGTGGGACGACAGGGAATAAAGAGACCCAGTACTTC
TRBJ1-5 | TRBV7-6 | few | . | CASSTKPARGGQPQHF | TGTGCCAGCAGCACAAAGCCCGCCCGGGGAGGTCAGCCCCAGCATTTT
TRBJ2-3 | TRBV29-1 | many | TRBD2 | CSSAGGVTDTQYF | TGCAGCTCCGCGGGGGGAGTCACAGATACGCAGTATTTT
TRBJ2-3 | TRBV7-2 | many | . | CASSLRAGFADTQYF | TGTGCCAGCAGCTTAAGGGCAGGGTTCGCAGATACGCAGTATTTT
TRBJ2-1 | TRBV3-1 | many | . | CASSQPGSYSYNEQFF | TGTGCCAGCAGCCAACCCGGGTCCTACTCCTACAATGAGCAGTTCTTC
TRBJ2-1 | TRBV5-1 | many | . | CASSLGAGRSNEQFF | TGCGCCAGCAGCTTGGGGGCAGGGAGAAGTAATGAGCAGTTCTTC
TRBJ1-1 | TRBV12-3/TRBV12-4 | many | . | CASSLVGPPLRGEEAFF | TGTGCCAGCAGTTTAGTTGGTCCCCCTCTTCGGGGGGAAGAAGCTTTCTTT
TRBJ1-1 | TRBV6-5 | many | . | CASSRWGSRVSEAFF | TGTGCCAGCAGTCGGTGGGGTTCTCGAGTGAGTGAAGCTTTCTTT
TRBJ2-5 | TRBV3-1 | many | TRBD1 | CASSPGPGQGRTQYF | TGTGCCAGCAGCCCCGGACCGGGACAGGGGAGAACCCAGTACTTC
TRBJ1-1 | TRBV7-2 | few | TRBD1 | CASSDRTGVLNTEAFF | TGTGCCAGCAGCGATCGGACAGGGGTTCTGAACACTGAAGCTTTCTTT
TRBJ2-1 | TRBV20-1 | . | TRBD2 | CSARGGTSGRAVNEQFF | TGCAGTGCTAGAGGAGGGACTAGCGGGAGGGCGGTCAATGAGCAGTTCTTC
TRBJ2-2 | TRBV6-1 | few | . | CASSPSPGANTGELFF | TGTGCCAGCAGCCCCAGCCCGGGGGCGAACACCGGGGAGCTGTTTTTT
TRBJ2-1 | TRBV11-2 | many | TRBD2 | CASSFSLGLAGVKDNEQFF | TGTGCCAGCAGCTTTAGTCTGGGACTAGCGGGAGTTAAGGACAATGAGCAGTTCTTC
TRBJ2-2 | TRBV7-3 | many | . | CASSFTGSTGELFF | TGTGCCAGCAGCTTTACAGGGTCCACCGGGGAGCTGTTTTTT
TRBJ2-4 | TRBV20-1 | . | TRBD2 | CSGPQIAGGRLAKNIQYF | TGCAGTGGTCCCCAGATAGCGGGAGGGAGACTAGCCAAAAACATTCAGTACTTC
TRBJ2-7 | TRBV5-1 | few | . | CVSSLLTGTQNSEQYF | TGCGTCAGCAGCTTGTTAACCGGGACACAAAATAGCGAGCAGTACTTC
TRBJ1-1 | TRBV14 | few | . | CASSQDWSGEAFF | TGTGCCAGCAGCCAAGATTGGTCGGGGGAAGCTTTCTTT
TRBJ2-1 | TRBV11-2 | few | . | CASSLRDPHNEQFF | TGTGCCAGCAGCTTGCGGGACCCACACAATGAGCAGTTCTTC
TRBJ1-1 | TRBV5-8 | many | . | CASSWTEMNTEAFF | TGTGCCAGCAGTTGGACAGAGATGAACACTGAAGCTTTCTTT
TRBJ1-1 | TRBV7-9 | many | . | CASSPQGYHTEAFF | TGTGCCAGCAGCCCCCAGGGTTACCACACTGAAGCTTTCTTT
TRBJ2-3 | TRBV9 | many | . | CASSVAPVETADTQYF | TGTGCCAGCAGCGTAGCTCCAGTAGAGACTGCAGATACGCAGTATTTT
TRBJ1-1 | TRBV2 | many | . | CASKGGVEAFF | TGTGCCAGCAAAGGAGGAGTCGAAGCTTTCTTT